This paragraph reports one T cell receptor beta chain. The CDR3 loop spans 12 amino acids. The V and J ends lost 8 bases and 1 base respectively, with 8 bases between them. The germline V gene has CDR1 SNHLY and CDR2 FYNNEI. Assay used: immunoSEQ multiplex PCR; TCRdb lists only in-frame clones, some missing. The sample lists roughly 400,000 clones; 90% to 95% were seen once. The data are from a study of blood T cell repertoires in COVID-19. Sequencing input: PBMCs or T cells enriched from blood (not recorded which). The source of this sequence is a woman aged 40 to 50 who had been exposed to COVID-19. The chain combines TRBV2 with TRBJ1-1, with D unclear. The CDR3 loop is CASGRSNTEAFF. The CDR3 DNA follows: TGTGCCAGCGGCAGGTCGAACACTGAAGCTTTCTTT.